The T cell receptor (beta chain) under discussion was sequenced for a study of spatial heterogeneity in lung cancer (dated by TCRdb to between 2017 and 2020). For context, the study as a whole: The donors were around 69 patients from the lung TRACERx cohort who had early-stage, untreated non-small cell lung cancer. Nonsynonymous mutation counts, determined by whole-exome sequencing of tumor tissue, were related to TCR repertoire features. In the raw uncorrected reads, each unique combination of TCR and UMI appeared on average more than ten times. In non-small cell lung cancer, the study quantitatively compared TCR alpha and beta repertoires across several tumor regions, matched nontumor lung, and blood. Both alpha and beta chains were TCR-sequenced in samples taken at surgery, namely 220 tumor regions, 62 to 70 matched nontumor lung samples and a few dozen PBMC samples. Follow-up PBMC samples were sequenced whenever available, with the median time to follow-up being 2 to 3 years after resection. Beta-chain transcripts were consistently detected in greater numbers than alpha-chain transcripts, which likely reflected higher beta-chain transcript abundance.

In this sample, this clonotype turned up many times. It has no known antigen specificity. Base qualities are not at hand, and no much larger clone is one base apart. Receptors were amplified or captured by 5' RACE. Sequencing used a NextSeq 500. The TCR library protocol attached a unique molecular identifier to each TCR cDNA molecule to allow correction of PCR and sequencing errors. The paper's data handling went like this. Decombinator tools were used for TCR identification, UMI-based error correction and CDR3 extraction. Expanded TCRs were defined as those above a frequency of 2 per 1,000, corresponding to the top 1% of the tumor frequency distribution. Each repertoire was subsampled 100 times to 5,000 TCRs, after which Renyi diversity was computed with the R vegan package. CDR3 similarity networks were constructed using string-kernel similarity of amino acid triplets, with links drawn between CDR3s whose pairwise similarity was above 0.82. TCRdb passed the public sequencing reads through fastp at Q25 and MiXCR, retaining productive beta sequences. Rows are unified per CDR3 protein, each entry keeping the most common DNA and genes. The V and J calls here are based on TCRdb, not the publication. This sample lists about 87,000 distinct CDR3 sequences; roughly 21% were detected once. The biggest ten clones account for roughly 22% of the sample.

From the germline V gene, CDR1 is SGHRS and CDR2 is YFSETQ. V has 0 bases trimmed and J has 8 bases trimmed; junction bases matching no gene number 2. Measured from the cysteine to the phenylalanine, the CDR3 is 14 residues long. The read is trimmed to its CDR3 DNA, 42 bases read in frame from base 1. Per the publication, the time point label means: blood at routine non-recurrence follow-up after resection. For TCR sequencing, whole RNA was extracted from tumor and nontumor lung tissue, or from cryopreserved PBMC samples, and no cell sorting was done. Only patients for whom sufficient RNA was available from at least two tumor regions were selected for TCR sequencing. Results the study describes overall, beyond this receptor: Additional single-cell paired TCR alpha and beta sequencing was considered necessary to confirm, at a functional level, the hypothesis that regional TCRs recognize regional mutations. Comparisons of baseline and follow-up blood repertoires included only 15 or so patients. Ubiquitous expanded tumor TCRs showed up in blood more often at tumor resection than at routine follow-up.

This chain joins TRBV5-1 to TRBJ1-6, and 7 junction bases match TRBD1. The sample consisted of PBMCs, taken at follow-up. The TCR was taken from a male donor with early-stage non-small cell lung cancer. The sequence in DNA is TGCGCCAGCAGCTTGGCCCAGGGGGATTCACCCCTCCACTTT. It is translated as CASSLAQGDSPLHF. The CDR3 plus the reference TRBV5-1 and TRBJ1-6 genes for the other parts give the full variable domain: KAGVTQTPRYLIKTRGQQVTLSCSPISGHRSVSWYQQTPGQGLQFLFEYFSETQRNKGNFPGRFSGRQFSNSRSEMNVSTLELGDSALYLCASSLAQGDSPLHFGNGTRLTVT.